The 28 T cell receptor beta chains in this list originate from one sample, sequenced in a study of T cell responses to AZD1222 COVID-19 vaccine. The repertoire was sequenced with immunoSEQ multiplex PCR; TCRdb's copy has only in-frame clones and lacks some. The sample lists 90,000 to 120,000 clones, about 93% occurring once. The sequencing here drew on peripheral blood, taken 28 days after the second AZD1222 dose. These receptors were collected from an adult who received the AZD1222 COVID-19 vaccine.

This chain joins TRBV6-1 and TRBJ1-2; a weak D match, TRBD1 (6 bases). The CDR3 loop spans 14 amino acids. The V end lost 3 bases, the J end lost 2 bases, and 10 bases lay between the germline ends. The germline V gene has CDR1 MNHNS and CDR2 SASEGT. The CDR3 DNA sequence: TGTGCCAGCAGTGACCAGGGGAGGAACTATGGCTACACCTTC. Translated, it gives CASSDQGRNYGYTF.

The chain carries TRBV6-1 and TRBJ2-7, with D maybe TRBD1 (5 bases). The V and J ends lost 1 base and 5 bases respectively, with 6 bases between them. The CDR3 sequence is 12 residues long. Looked up from germline, CDR1 is MNHNS and CDR2 is SASEGT. The CDR3 spells CASSEGGHEQYF. As DNA, the CDR3 is TGTGCCAGCAGTGAAGGGGGCCACGAGCAGTACTTC.

The chain recombines TRBV19 with TRBJ1-1; D call uncertain. Looked up from germline, CDR1 is LNHDA and CDR2 is SQIVND (reference sequence). With 3 bases removed from V and 1 base from J, the gap between germline ends came to 6 bases. The CDR3 is 13 residues long. The CDR3: CASSIWGNTEAFF. The CDR3 nucleotides read TGTGCCAGTAGTATTTGGGGGAACACTGAAGCTTTCTTT. Variable domain in full (rest from reference TRBV19 and TRBJ1-1): DGGITQSPKYLFRKEGQNVTLSCEQNLNHDAMYWYRQDPGQGLRLIYYSQIVNDFQKGDIAEGYSVSREKKESFPLTVTSAQKNPTAFYLCASSIWGNTEAFFGQGTRLTVV.

The rearrangement joins TRBV28 to TRBJ1-2, with a weak D call TRBD1 (6 bases). Between the trimmed V and J ends, which lost 7 bases and 5 bases, there was a span of 14 bases. Germline CDR1 MDHEN, CDR2 SYDVKM. The CDR3 totals 13 residues. The CDR3 sequence: CASTPQGRYGYTF. CDR3 in DNA: TGTGCCAGCACCCCCCAGGGGAGATATGGCTACACCTTC.

The chain links TRBV15 to TRBJ1-5; TRBD1 matches at 10 bases. V lost 0 bases, J lost 3 bases, and 11 bases stayed unmatched. This CDR3 comprises 19 residues. Germline-derived CDR1 and CDR2 are LNHNV and YYDKDF (reference sequence). Written as DNA, the CDR3 is TGTGCCACCAGCAGAGAACCAGGGAGACAGGGGGCAATCAATCAGCCCCAGCATTTT. Translated, it gives CATSREPGRQGAINQPQHF.

The genes are TRBV27 and TRBJ1-6, with 7 nucleotides matching TRBD1. CDR1 and CDR2 from the germline V gene are MNHEY and SMNVEV (reference sequence). The ends lost 8 bases at V and 10 bases at J; junction bases unmatched: 8. The CDR3 is made up of 13 amino acids. Here the CDR3 DNA reads TGTGCCAGCCGCCGACAGGGAGAATCACCCCTCCACTTT. It yields the protein CASRRQGESPLHF.

This clone was detected a few times. The chain is built from TRBV27 and TRBJ2-7, with TRBD1 matching over 7 bases. CDR1 is MNHEY, CDR2 SMNVEV, per germline (reference sequence). The trim removed 3 bases at V and 6 bases at J, leaving 11 bases unmatched. CDR3 size: 15 residues. The CDR3 region has the DNA TGTGCCAGCAGTTTCCTCGGGACAGATGGTGTCGAGCAGTACTTC. This gives the protein CASSFLGTDGVEQYF.

V and J are TRBV5-1 and TRBJ2-3; tentatively, D is TRBD1 (6 bases). Germline V gives CDR1 SGHRS, CDR2 YFSETQ. CDR3 length: 15 residues. The V and J ends lost 2 bases and 1 base respectively, with 11 bases between them. CDR3 DNA: TGCGCCAGCAGCTTTGAAGGGGGAGGCACAGATACGCAGTATTTT. The encoded protein is CASSFEGGGTDTQYF.

The chain has TRBV24-1 and TRBJ2-3, with D possibly TRBD2 on 5 matching bases. V lost 6 bases to trimming and J lost 3 bases, with 9 bases between them. The CDR3 totals 13 residues. Looked up from germline, CDR1 is KGHDR and CDR2 is SFDVKD. CDR3: CATSRGETDTQYF. For the CDR3, the DNA is TGTGCCACCAGTCGGGGAGAGACAGATACGCAGTATTTT.

This chain joins TRBV6-5 and TRBJ2-5, with D unresolved. CDR1 MNHEY and CDR2 SVGAGI come from the germline V gene. The ends were cut back, 1 base at V and 3 bases at J, with 12 bases in the middle. This CDR3 is built from 15 residues. The CDR3 sequence: CASSYLAAPEETQYF. The CDR3 DNA follows: TGTGCCAGCAGTTACTTAGCAGCGCCTGAAGAGACCCAGTACTTC.

V gene TRBV7-2 combines with J gene TRBJ2-5; D gene unclear. The CDR3 has 12 residues. The V end was cut by 1 base, the J end by 5 bases, with 5 bases between. Germline V gene data show CDR1 as SGHTA and CDR2 as FQGNSA. Written as DNA, the CDR3 is TGTGCCAGCAGCTTAGTTAGCGAGACCCAGTACTTC. This codes for CASSLVSETQYF.

This rearrangement joins TRBV11-1 to TRBJ1-2, with a possible D match to TRBD1 (6 bases). The CDR3 runs to 15 residues. Germline-derived CDR1 and CDR2 are SGHAT and FQDESV (reference sequence). Between the trimmed V and J ends, which lost 5 bases and 1 base, there was a span of 14 bases. This CDR3 is CASSVGQNINYGYTF. The CDR3 nucleotides read TGTGCCAGCAGCGTCGGACAGAATATTAACTATGGCTACACCTTC.

The genes are TRBV11-2 and TRBJ2-5, with 8 bases lining up with TRBD1. CDR1 and CDR2 (germline): SGHAT, FQNNGV. The CDR3 spans 16 residues. V gave up 3 bases and J gave up 5 bases; unmatched junction bases: 11. CDR3 region: CASSFPPTGEWETQYF. CDR3 DNA sequence: TGTGCCAGCAGCTTCCCGCCGACAGGGGAATGGGAGACCCAGTACTTC.

This clone showed up just a few times. This chain links TRBV4-3 with TRBJ2-1; D remains unclear. V was trimmed by 2 bases and J by 8 bases, leaving 7 bases between them. In germline, CDR1 is LGHNA, CDR2 YSLEER. This CDR3 contains 12 residues. Written as DNA, the CDR3 is TGCGCCAGCAGCCAACGCTGGGATGAGCAGTTCTTC. Translated: CASSQRWDEQFF.

This clone was recorded a few times. The chain joins TRBV9 to TRBJ1-6; D possibly corresponds to TRBD1 (5 bases). V shed 3 bases and J shed 10 bases, with 11 bases lying between them. The CDR3 contains 13 residues. CDR1 SGDLS and CDR2 YYNGEE come from the germline V gene. CDR3 coding DNA: TGTGCCAGCAGCGACGCGGGACTCTCACCCCTCCACTTT. The encoded protein is CASSDAGLSPLHF.

CDR3 in DNA: TGTGCCAGCAGCTCTTCCCGGGACTACGCCCCGGAGACCCAGTACTTC. It codes for CASSSSRDYAPETQYF. The chain carries TRBV7-9 and TRBJ2-5; TRBD2 agrees at 7 bases. V trimming: 4 bases; J trimming: 5 bases; junction bases outside the gene matches: 13. This CDR3 is 16 amino acids long. From germline, CDR1 is SEHNR and CDR2 FQNEAQ (reference sequence).

This clone was seen once. J is TRBJ1-2 and V is TRBV6-5, with 7 bases aligning to TRBD1. Germline V lookup: CDR1 MNHEY, CDR2 SVGAGI. The V segment lost 4 bases and the J segment 1 base; nucleotides outside the gene matches: 6. The CDR3 spans 15 residues. The CDR3 spells CASSSGTAINYGYTF. In nucleotides, the CDR3 is TGTGCCAGCAGTTCGGGGACAGCGATTAACTATGGCTACACCTTC.

The rearrangement uses TRBV6-5 and TRBJ1-1; 8 bases fit TRBD1. Germline CDR1 MNHEY, CDR2 SVGAGI. CDR3 length: 14 residues. With V trimmed by 6 bases and J by 1 base, 4 bases remained unmatched. CDR3 in amino acids: CASRRTGRNTEAFF. For the CDR3, the DNA is TGTGCCAGCAGAAGGACAGGGAGGAACACTGAAGCTTTCTTT.

The chain has TRBV19 and TRBJ1-1; tentatively, D is TRBD1 (5 bases). Per the germline V gene, CDR1 is LNHDA and CDR2 is SQIVND (reference sequence). The CDR3 has 14 residues. Deletions cut 7 bases from V and 1 base from J, with 13 bases between. This chain's CDR3 is CASNSGWENTEAFF. The DNA of the CDR3 is TGTGCCAGTAACTCAGGGTGGGAGAACACTGAAGCTTTCTTT.

This chain connects TRBV11-2 to TRBJ1-4, with 12 bases lining up with TRBD1. The CDR3 has 17 residues. V trimming: 5 bases; J trimming: 6 bases; junction bases outside the gene matches: 10. Germline V gene lookup returns CDR1 SGHAT and CDR2 FQNNGV. CDR3 loop: CASSGTGGSYGDEKLFF. CDR3 DNA: TGTGCCAGCAGCGGGACAGGGGGCAGCTATGGGGATGAAAAACTGTTTTTT.

V usage is TRBV4-2 and J usage is TRBJ2-1; 10 nucleotides line up with TRBD1. There are 15 residues in the CDR3. CDR1 LGHNA and CDR2 YNFKEQ come from the germline V gene. The J segment lost 7 bases and the V segment lost 4 bases, leaving 7 bases of the junction unmatched. The CDR3 nucleotides are TGTGCCAGCAGCCCGGGGACAGGGGAAGGAAATGAGCAGTTCTTC. Encoded protein: CASSPGTGEGNEQFF.

The chain has TRBV6-5 and TRBJ1-2; a possible D gene is TRBD1 (6 bases). The CDR3 contains 15 residues. The V and J ends lost 5 bases and 2 bases respectively, with 15 bases between them. CDR1 is MNHEY, CDR2 SVGAGI, per germline. The CDR3 nucleotides read TGTGCCAGCAGTATAAAAACAGGGACCAACTATGGCTACACCTTC. The encoded protein is CASSIKTGTNYGYTF.

This rearrangement joins TRBV5-1 to TRBJ2-1; 7 nucleotides align to TRBD2. Germline CDR1 is SGHRS and CDR2 is YFSETQ. The CDR3 is made up of 16 amino acids. V was clipped by 0 bases and J by 0 bases; unmatched bases: 3. CDR3 in DNA: TGCGCCAGCAGCTTGGTTCGGGAGGTCTCCTACAATGAGCAGTTCTTC. Translated: CASSLVREVSYNEQFF.

Details on this clone: Germline and junction disagree at one end, which may indicate a read error. CDR3 bases: TGTGCCAGCAGCGAAGACGGGACAGGGTCGAATGAGCAGTTCTTC. Its protein is CASSEDGTGSNEQFF. The V and J genes are TRBV6-1 and TRBJ2-1, with TRBD1 identical over 9 bases. There are 15 residues in the CDR3. Germline CDR1 and CDR2: MNHNS and SASEGT.

The rearrangement uses TRBV12-3 or TRBV12-4 and TRBJ1-1; D is uncertain. The CDR3 has 10 amino acids. V lost 3 bases to trimming and J lost 4 bases, with 0 bases between them. DNA of the CDR3: TGTGCCAGCAGTTTCACTGAAGCTTTCTTT. This encodes CASSFTEAFF.

The sample holds one count of this clone. The V call is TRBV4-1, the J call TRBJ2-2; D is ambiguous. This CDR3 contains 11 residues. V was cut by 6 bases and J by 7 bases, with 6 bases left in between. The germline V gene has CDR1 MGHRA and CDR2 YSYEKL. The DNA for the CDR3 is TGCGCCAGCAGACTAAGCGGGGAGCTGTTTTTT. Protein sequence: CASRLSGELFF.

CDR3 in amino acids: CARGTGGITNQPQHF. CDR3 in DNA: TGCGCCAGGGGGACAGGGGGCATTACCAATCAGCCCCAGCATTTT. The V gene is TRBV10-1, the J gene TRBJ1-5; the match to TRBD1 covers 12 bases. The CDR3 contains 15 residues. The V segment lost 9 bases and the J segment 3 bases; nucleotides outside the gene matches: 6. The germline V gene has CDR1 WNHNN and CDR2 SYGVQD (reference sequence).

This clone appeared once. The J gene is TRBJ1-5, the V gene TRBV6-5, with 8 bases identical to TRBD1. This CDR3 is 13 amino acids long. Germline trimming cut 5 bases from V and 4 bases from J; bases unmatched to any gene: 1. CDR1 and CDR2 (germline): MNHEY, SVGAGI. The CDR3 coding sequence is TGTGCCAGCAGTCGGGACAGGAATCAGCCCCAGCATTTT. It is translated as CASSRDRNQPQHF.